This T cell receptor (beta chain) was captured by sequencing in a study of blood T cell repertoires in COVID-19. Study as a whole: Spain, Italy and the United States supplied samples that represented acute and convalescent COVID-19. In each case, the material was cDNA or gDNA derived from T cells, B-cell-depleted T cells, or PBMCs.

In the original processing: Estimation of nucleated cell counts relied on the amplification of reference gene primers. The data were produced by immunoSEQ multiplex PCR, yet TCRdb's version contains in-frame clones alone and is incomplete. The V and J calls and clone size are taken from that table; D and trimming were inferred from the DNA. This sample yields about 250,000 clones, of which 85% to 90% are seen a single time; 0.9% to 1% belongs to the top ten. V lost 4 bases to trimming and J lost 1 base; unmatched junction nucleotides: 7. CDR1 and CDR2 from the germline V gene are SGHDN and FVKESK. The CDR3 consists of 16 residues.

This clonotype was obtained from a woman aged 35 to 49 who had recovered from COVID-19. Sequenced sample: peripheral blood. This rearrangement joins TRBV14 to TRBJ2-1; 7 bases are shared with TRBD2. The CDR3 DNA is TGTGCCAGCAGCCCCCCGGGGGGAGGGTCCTACAATGAGCAGTTCTTC. Protein: CASSPPGGGSYNEQFF. Supplemented by reference TRBV14 and TRBJ2-1, the full variable domain reads EAGVTQFPSHSVIEKGQTVTLRCDPISGHDNLYWYRRVMGKEIKFLLHFVKESKQDESGMPNNRFLAERTGGTYSTLKVQPAELEDSGVYFCASSPPGGGSYNEQFFGPGTRLTVL.